This T cell receptor (beta chain) was recovered during a study of regulatory T cells in long-lasting Graves disease. Study-level points and caveats: Lower TCR diversity characterized persistent Graves' patients relative to newly diagnosed patients.

Combining iRepertoire HTBI primers with Arm-PCR of CDR3 regions, the authors built TCR beta libraries. TCRdb ran MiXCR on the multiplex PCR reads and lists one entry per CDR3 protein. The sample has under 450,000 distinct CDR3 sequences; around 11% are singletons. The time point: newly diagnosed GD, antithyroid drugs for less than 3 months. The TCR library was prepared using RNA isolated from PBMCs. This clonotype was observed at least ten times. As yet, its antigen is unknown. This sample was shared with a second study, whose subject was T cells in Graves' hyperthyroidism and ophthalmopathy. That work adds: The majority of expanded thyroid clonotypes above 0.001 also appeared in blood.

This receptor was identified in a woman aged 18-29 years with Graves disease. The sequences come from peripheral blood mononuclear cells (PBMCs), collected at new diagnosis, from a patient treated with antithyroid drugs.

The DNA of the CDR3 is TGTGCCAGCAGCGCAGGGACTAGCGGTAAAGAGACCCAGTACTTC. Translated: CASSAGTSGKETQYF. The V and J genes are TRBV9 and TRBJ2-5, with 11 bases lining up with TRBD2. This CDR3 is built from 15 residues. Germline trimming cut 3 bases from V and 3 bases from J; bases unmatched to any gene: 4. In germline, CDR1 is SGDLS, CDR2 YYNGEE.